This T cell receptor beta chain was captured by sequencing in a study of OX40 agonist ivuxolimab in advanced cancers. At the level of the study: Prior therapy, whether anti-PD-1, anti-PD-L1 or anti-CTLA-4, was allowed, and roughly 41% had some. Study findings and constraints: Doses of 0.1 to 3.0 mg/kg were accompanied by clonal expansion of CD4+ and CD8+ blood T cells by week 6. No antigen was identified for the clonally expanded peripheral T cells.

TCRdb's table, derived via immunoSEQ multiplex PCR, lists solely in-frame clones and lacks some. The sample gives tens of thousands of clones, about 81% of which show up once; over 10% is in the top ten. This clone was observed a single time. Its antigen is currently unknown. Trimming removed 5 bases from V and 2 bases from J, with 9 bases in between. The CDR3 contains 12 residues. Germline V lookup: CDR1 SQVTM, CDR2 ANQGSEA. The V gene is TRBV29-1, the J gene TRBJ1-2; TRBD1 is a possible D gene (5 bases). Sequencing was performed on CD4+ or CD8+ T cells sorted from blood, taken in a trial of the OX40 agonist ivuxolimab. The origin of this receptor is an adult with an advanced solid tumor such as melanoma, head and neck, liver or kidney cancer. The CDR3 protein is CSVLTANYGYTF. The CDR3 DNA reads TGCAGCGTTCTGACAGCAAACTATGGCTACACCTTC.